This T cell receptor beta chain was identified in a study of blood T cells in healthy people across ages. Study-level findings and limits: Compared with aged donors, long-lived donors showed fewer expanded clones, suggesting selection.

Per germline, CDR1 MNHEY and CDR2 SVGAGI. CDR3 length: 15 residues. Individuals who donated were healthy Caucasians from Russia aged 6 to 90. The authors isolated at least 7 million PBMCs per sample. Comments on this clonotype: Antigen: not known.

A second PCR of about 7 to 12 cycles used a sample-barcoded 5' primer and a J-beta primer mix. MiXCR, applied by TCRdb to the 5' RACE reads, yields one record per CDR3 protein. The sample holds fewer than 2 million distinct CDR3 sequences, about two fifths seen once. The V call is TRBV6-5, the J call TRBJ2-4; a weak D match, TRBD2 (5 bases). The J call is in doubt because the DNA end fits TRBJ2-5 better. Sample: blood. This receptor was obtained from a human donor in good health. The CDR3, as DNA: TGTGCCAGCAGTTACGGCGCGGCGGAGGACGAGACCCAGTACTTC. Translation: CASSYGAAEDETQYF.